This T cell receptor beta chain was sequenced in a study of cytomegalovirus exposure and HLA in healthy donors (dated by TCRdb to about 2017). As for the study more broadly: In an earlier analysis of under 600 of the donors, around 290 Gb of sequence data and roughly 100 million unique TCR beta sequences from 150 million to 200 million T cells were reported. An early release that covered about 600 HLA-typed donors contained around 300 gigabases of sequencing data and 80 million or so unique TCR sequences. The genetic ancestry cluster associated with self-reported Caucasian donors included 81% of the roughly 400 genotyped donors. The study aimed to test whether signatures of past pathogen exposure could be identified by cataloging public T cell receptors. Using immunosequencing, the study profiled T cell repertoires from approximately 700 subjects and related those repertoires to cytomegalovirus serostatus. Besides the first cohort of roughly 640 subjects, a separate validation cohort made up of 120 different subjects was used. The study combined high-throughput TCR immunosequencing, statistical association of individual TCRs with disease status, and machine learning to predict cytomegalovirus infection status. A later analysis re-analyzed previously published TCR beta repertoires from about 730 donors and added high-resolution HLA genotyping to study TCR occurrence patterns. Rather than using new phenotypic data, the later analysis identified candidate immune exposures from TCR beta sequences and from how often those sequences occurred across donors. In an earlier analysis of roughly 540 of the donors, high-throughput TCR beta sequencing was used to judge whether each TCR beta V gene segment behaved as functional or pseudogenic. Donor age, sex, ethnicity and CMV serostatus were compiled alongside the repertoire data. A later genetic analysis used genome-wide SNP genotypes for about three fifths of the 666 donors, treating that subset as a discovery cohort. Every discovery cohort repertoire had been produced on one sequencing platform. HLA typing covered class I and class II loci at four-digit resolution. The number of donors typed differed by locus, with roughly 629-640 for A, B, C, DRB1 and DQB1, around 560 for DQA1, 606 for DPA1, and 400 to 490 for DPB1. Because of strong linkage in the cohort, four to six DR-DQ haplotypes were treated as single units for association and clustering. Among about 400 genotyped donors of the cohort, an average of approximately 220,000 unique TCR beta nucleotide sequences was sequenced per donor, of which about 19% were non-productive.

Remarks on this clone: Its specific antigen is unknown. The input lacks base qualities; no much larger clone sits a single base away.

The cohort comprised some 700 healthy bone marrow donors. At the time of sampling, every cohort member was nominally healthy, though immune exposures that went unrecorded were likely present. The donor tested CMV seropositive and was one of the 289 seropositive cohort members. A peripheral blood sample was collected from each donor, and TCR beta sequencing was performed on peripheral blood mononuclear cells. The Qiagen DNeasy Blood Extraction Kit was used to extract genomic DNA from the blood cell samples. Trimming takes 0 bases off V and 4 bases off J; junction bases not matched to a gene: 2. In the germline V gene, CDR1 corresponds to MNHNS and CDR2 to SASEGT. The CDR3 spans 15 residues, from the cysteine through the phenylalanine. CDR3 DNA is the only sequence kept; it has 45 bases, read in frame from the first base. The receptor library was made with the immunoSEQ multiplex PCR assay. For the multiplex PCR, a mixture combining 60 forward primers for TCR Vbeta segments and 13 reverse primers for TCR Jbeta segments was used. A multiplex PCR assay on genomic DNA amplified the CDR3 region of rearranged TCR beta genes. The Illumina HiSeq System was used to sequence the amplified TCR beta libraries as 87-base-pair reads. As for how the authors treated the data: A later analysis tallied about 77 million unique TCR beta chains across the 700 or so repertoires, and 10 million to 11 million of those chains were shared by two or more donors. To remove PCR and sequencing errors, raw reads were error-corrected and collapsed into unique sequences using a nearest-neighbor algorithm that merged closely related sequences. V, D and J gene segments were assigned by aligning CDR3 sequences to IMGT reference sequences. For a sequence to be retained, a match of at least six nucleotides to both a V gene segment and a J gene segment was required. A rearrangement was called productive if the CDR3 had no stop codons and remained in frame with V and J, and every other rearrangement was called non-productive. Following IMGT convention, CDR3 was defined as the stretch from the second conserved V-encoded cysteine to the conserved J-encoded phenylalanine. The earlier analysis of roughly 590 of the donors excluded any sequence lacking an unambiguous match to a single V gene segment. An earlier analysis of about 600 of the donors called V segments functional above 56.7% productive rearrangements and segregating when the between-donor standard deviation exceeded 5%. A statistical classification framework was built for diagnosing cytomegalovirus status from the catalog of TCR beta chain sequences. In a later analysis, V and J genes were assigned by comparing TCR nucleotide sequences against IMGT/GENE-DB human TR gene sequences. The TCRdist pipeline was used in a later analysis to assign CDR3 sequences and most-parsimonious VDJ recombination scenarios. In a later analysis, each TCR beta chain was defined by its CDR3 amino acid sequence together with its V-gene family, and reads without a unique V-gene family were excluded. In a later analysis, a few hundred highly shared, low-generation-probability nucleotide sequences were removed to address suspected cross-contamination and a sequencing artifact. In a later analysis, a clonal expansion index was calculated for each public chain from normalized within-repertoire ranks of inferred template counts. A later analysis computed generation probabilities with a VDJ recombination model fitted to out-of-frame rearrangements, and checked the results against IGoR. In a later analysis, hypergeometric tests were used to score TCR-TCR, TCR-HLA and TCR-CMV co-occurrence, with a repertoire-size bias correction applied to TCR pairs. False discovery rates were estimated in a later analysis by permuting HLA or CMV assignments 20 times. In a later analysis, co-occurring TCRs were grouped using DBSCAN, and TCRdist sequence similarity was added for clustering within HLA-allele-positive subsets. Repertoires with fewer than 30,000 or more than 120,000 public chains were left out of co-occurrence clustering, as were a handful of repertoires with anomalous nucleotide sharing. TCRdb obtained this table from immuneACCESS and retained in-frame rearrangements with V and J assigned. These tables miss some clones; where compared with another copy, unresolved V genes account for less than half of the shortfall, and the remainder is unexplained. For V, J and clone size, that table is used; D and trimming come from the DNA. This sample gives about 36,000 clones in total; more than 50% of them show up just once. The ten largest account for around 6.5% of the sample.

What the work shows at the level of the full study, not this receptor alone: In this cohort, only TCR beta chains were sequenced, and detectable features were limited by the absence of alpha or paired-chain data. A later analysis found that most CMV-associated TCR beta chains appeared HLA-restricted, with HLA associations seemingly driven largely by CMV exposure. Roughly uniform sequencing depth across donors was assumed in presence/absence analyses, although this assumption may not hold. The classifier was reported to diagnose cytomegalovirus status with high specificity and sensitivity in both the original cohort and the validation cohort. Broadly in line with IMGT annotations, most TCR beta V segments showed up in productive rearrangements about 90% or about 30% of the time in an earlier analysis of about 500 of the donors. A group of highly shared sequence variants was considered likely to be a technical artifact of the sequencing pipeline. In a later genetic analysis, fewer N-insertions in productive TCRs were reported among donors in an Asian-associated ancestry cluster than the roughly 710-donor mean. Some IMGT-functional V segments, including TRBV6-2 and TRBV6-3, could not be told apart with the 87-base-pair reads, so those segments were excluded. Because counts were too low, seventeen rarely observed V segments, including chromosome 9 orphons, were excluded from the earlier analysis of several hundred of the donors. In a later analysis, HLA-associated TCR beta chains were found to be more clonally expanded and to have lower generation probabilities than equally common non-associated chains. While some public TCRs were present in many individuals, most TCR sequences turned up only very rarely across donors. CMV serostatus was the only immune exposure information available for the cohort. Correlated functional status among segregating V segments might be attributable to linkage disequilibrium, but an unknown experimental factor could not be ruled out. In vitro tests confirmed that a few of the cytomegalovirus-associated TCR beta chains recognize cytomegalovirus antigens. Strong co-occurrence of HLA alleles, especially DR and DQ, made assigning TCR associations to individual alleles difficult. In a later analysis, TCR association rates were found to vary across HLA loci, with the most associated TCRs seen for DRB1 alleles and the fewest for HLA-C alleles. In a later genetic analysis, a missense DCLRE1C variant was associated with V-gene and J-gene trimming of TCR beta chains, and the association was replicated in an independent cohort. The study gave a list of 150 to 200 TCR beta chains associated with cytomegalovirus. Several of the top co-occurrence clusters appeared to be linked to parvovirus B19, influenza, CMV and Epstein-Barr virus, according to a later analysis. The authors suggested that the approach could potentially be extended to other disease states and immunological phenotypes. A further reported finding was that TCR beta sequences accurately predicted the HLA-A and HLA-B alleles for most subjects in the first cohort. A later analysis associated about 17,000 TCR beta sequences with specific HLA alleles at a false discovery rate of 0.05. Because HLA typing was unavailable for some donors at each locus, only the typed subset was used in association tests.

The rearrangement joined TRBV6-1 to TRBJ2-5; 10 bases in the junction line up with TRBD2. This TCR was sampled from a woman between 40 and 55 years old in good health and CMV-seropositive. The sample comprised PBMCs. At the DNA level, the sequence is TGTGCCAGCAGTGAAGCAGCGGGGGGGCCAGAGACCCAGTACTTC. This gives the protein CASSEAAGGPETQYF.